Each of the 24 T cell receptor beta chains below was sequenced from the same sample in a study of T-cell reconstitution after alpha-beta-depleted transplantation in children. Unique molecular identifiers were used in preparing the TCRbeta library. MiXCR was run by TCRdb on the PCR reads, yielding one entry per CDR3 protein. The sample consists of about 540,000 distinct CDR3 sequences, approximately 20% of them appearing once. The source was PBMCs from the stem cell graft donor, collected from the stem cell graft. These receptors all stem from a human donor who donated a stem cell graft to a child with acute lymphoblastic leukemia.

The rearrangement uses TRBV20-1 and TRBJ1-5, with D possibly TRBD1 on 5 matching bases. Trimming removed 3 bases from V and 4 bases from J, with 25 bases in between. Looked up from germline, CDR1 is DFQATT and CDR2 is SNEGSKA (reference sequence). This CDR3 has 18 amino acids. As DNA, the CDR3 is TGCAGTGCTAGGACCGCCGGGGGGGAGAGATTGGGAAATCAGCCCCAGCATTTT. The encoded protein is CSARTAGGERLGNQPQHF.

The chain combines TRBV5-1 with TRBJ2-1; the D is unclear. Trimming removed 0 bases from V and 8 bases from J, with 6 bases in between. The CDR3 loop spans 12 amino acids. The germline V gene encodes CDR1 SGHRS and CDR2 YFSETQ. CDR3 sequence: CASSLEGYEQFF. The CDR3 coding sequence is TGCGCCAGCAGCTTGGAGGGCTATGAGCAGTTCTTC.

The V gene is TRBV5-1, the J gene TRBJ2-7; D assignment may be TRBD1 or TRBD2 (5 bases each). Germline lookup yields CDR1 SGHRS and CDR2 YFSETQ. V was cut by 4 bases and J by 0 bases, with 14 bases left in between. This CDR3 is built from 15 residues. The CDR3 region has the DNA TGCGCCAGCAGCCCAAGGGACGGCCCCTCCTACGAGCAGTACTTC. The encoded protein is CASSPRDGPSYEQYF.

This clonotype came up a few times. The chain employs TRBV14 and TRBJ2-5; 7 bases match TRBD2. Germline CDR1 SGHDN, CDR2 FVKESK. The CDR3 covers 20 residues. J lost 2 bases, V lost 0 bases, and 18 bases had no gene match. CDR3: CASSQDLSGSGLAAQETQYF. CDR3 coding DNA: TGTGCCAGCAGCCAAGATCTATCTGGTAGCGGTCTAGCGGCACAAGAGACCCAGTACTTC.

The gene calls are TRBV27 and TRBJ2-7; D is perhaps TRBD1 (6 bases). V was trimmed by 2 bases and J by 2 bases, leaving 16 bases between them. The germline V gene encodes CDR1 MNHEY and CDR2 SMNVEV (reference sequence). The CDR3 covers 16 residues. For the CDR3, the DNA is TGTGCCAGCAGTTTAGTTAGAGGACAGTCCCCCTACGAGCAGTACTTC. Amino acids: CASSLVRGQSPYEQYF.

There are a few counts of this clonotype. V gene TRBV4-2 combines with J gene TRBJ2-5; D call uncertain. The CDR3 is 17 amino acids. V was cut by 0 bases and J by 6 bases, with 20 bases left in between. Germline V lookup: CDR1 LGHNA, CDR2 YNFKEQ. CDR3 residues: CASSQDRRAIERQTQYF. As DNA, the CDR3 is TGTGCCAGCAGCCAAGATCGAAGGGCGATCGAGAGGCAGACCCAGTACTTC.

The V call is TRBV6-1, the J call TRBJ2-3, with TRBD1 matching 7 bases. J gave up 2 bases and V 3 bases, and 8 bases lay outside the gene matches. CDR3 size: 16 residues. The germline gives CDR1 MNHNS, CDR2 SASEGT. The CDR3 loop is CASSDRQGRYTDTQYF. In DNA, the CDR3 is TGTGCCAGCAGTGATAGACAGGGACGATACACAGATACGCAGTATTTT.

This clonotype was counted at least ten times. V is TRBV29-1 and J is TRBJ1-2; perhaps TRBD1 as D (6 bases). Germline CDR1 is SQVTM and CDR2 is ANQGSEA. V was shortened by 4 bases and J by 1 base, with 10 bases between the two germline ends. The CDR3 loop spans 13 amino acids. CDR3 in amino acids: CSVGQASNYGYTF. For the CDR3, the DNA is TGCAGCGTTGGACAGGCGAGTAACTATGGCTACACCTTC.

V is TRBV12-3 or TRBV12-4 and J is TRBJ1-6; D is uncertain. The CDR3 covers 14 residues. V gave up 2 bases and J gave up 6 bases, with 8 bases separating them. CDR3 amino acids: CASSLWATNSPLHF. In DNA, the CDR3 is TGTGCCAGCAGTTTATGGGCAACTAATTCACCCCTCCACTTT.

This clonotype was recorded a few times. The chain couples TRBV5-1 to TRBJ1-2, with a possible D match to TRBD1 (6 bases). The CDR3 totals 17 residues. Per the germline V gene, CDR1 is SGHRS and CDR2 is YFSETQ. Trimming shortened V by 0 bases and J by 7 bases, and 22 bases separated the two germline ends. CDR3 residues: CASSLGGRQGRRGGYTF. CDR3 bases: TGCGCCAGCAGCTTGGGAGGCCGGCAGGGGCGCAGGGGTGGCTACACCTTC.

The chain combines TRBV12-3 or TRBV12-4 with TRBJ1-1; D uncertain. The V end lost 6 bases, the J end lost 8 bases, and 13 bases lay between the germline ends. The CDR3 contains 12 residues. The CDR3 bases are TGTGCCAGCAGCCCCCTTGGTCGGGAAGCTTTCTTT. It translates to CASSPLGREAFF.

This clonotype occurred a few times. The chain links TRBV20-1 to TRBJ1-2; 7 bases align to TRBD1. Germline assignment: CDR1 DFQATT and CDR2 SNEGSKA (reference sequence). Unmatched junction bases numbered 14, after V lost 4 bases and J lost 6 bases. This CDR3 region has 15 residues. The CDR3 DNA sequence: TGCAGTGCTATACTCCCGGGACAGAATTTTCATGGCTACACCTTC. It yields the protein CSAILPGQNFHGYTF.

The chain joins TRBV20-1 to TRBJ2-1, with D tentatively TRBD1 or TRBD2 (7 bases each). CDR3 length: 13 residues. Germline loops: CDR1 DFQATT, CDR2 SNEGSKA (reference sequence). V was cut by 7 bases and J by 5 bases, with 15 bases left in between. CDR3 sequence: CSVQRDRNNEQFF. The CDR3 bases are TGCAGTGTCCAGCGGGACAGAAACAATGAGCAGTTCTTC.

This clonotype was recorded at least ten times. CDR3 in amino acids: CASSLIGWNEQFF. The CDR3 DNA follows: TGTGCCAGCAGTTTAATAGGGTGGAATGAGCAGTTCTTC. The rearrangement joins TRBV27 to TRBJ2-1, with unresolved D. The V gene's germline CDR1 is MNHEY and CDR2 SMNVEV (reference sequence). The CDR3 consists of 13 residues. Trimming took 2 bases from V and 7 from J, leaving 9 bases between them.

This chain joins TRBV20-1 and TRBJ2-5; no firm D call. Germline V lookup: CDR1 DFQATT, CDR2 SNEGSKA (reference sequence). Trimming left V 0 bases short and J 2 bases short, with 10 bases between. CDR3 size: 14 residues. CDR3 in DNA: TGCAGTGCTAGAGATAGGTCGGGTCAAGAGACCCAGTACTTC. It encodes CSARDRSGQETQYF.

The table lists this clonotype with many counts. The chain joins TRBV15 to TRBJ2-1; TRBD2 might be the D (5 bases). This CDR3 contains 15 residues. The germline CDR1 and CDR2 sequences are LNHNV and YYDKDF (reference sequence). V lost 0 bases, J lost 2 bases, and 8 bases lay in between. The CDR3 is CATSRDHGAYNEQFF. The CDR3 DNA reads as TGTGCCACCAGCAGAGATCACGGGGCCTACAATGAGCAGTTCTTC. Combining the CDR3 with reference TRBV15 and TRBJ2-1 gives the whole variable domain DAMVIQNPRYQVTQFGKPVTLSCSQTLNHNVMYWYQQKSSQAPKLLFHYYDKDFNNEADTPDNFQSRRPNTSFCFLDIRSPGLGDTAMYLCATSRDHGAYNEQFFGPGTRLTVL.

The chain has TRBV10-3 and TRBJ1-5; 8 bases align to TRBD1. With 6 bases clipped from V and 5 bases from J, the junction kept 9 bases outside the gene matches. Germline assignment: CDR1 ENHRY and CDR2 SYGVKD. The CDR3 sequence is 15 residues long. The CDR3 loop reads CAISPEDRVDQPQHF. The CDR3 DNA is TGTGCCATCAGCCCTGAGGACAGGGTTGATCAGCCCCAGCATTTT.

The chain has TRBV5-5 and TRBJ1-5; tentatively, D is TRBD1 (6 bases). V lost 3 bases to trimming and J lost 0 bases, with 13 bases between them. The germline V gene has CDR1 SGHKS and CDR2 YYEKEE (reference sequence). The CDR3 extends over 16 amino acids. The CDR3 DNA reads TGTGCCAGCAGCTCTCGCCAGGGGTATAGCAATCAGCCCCAGCATTTT. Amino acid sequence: CASSSRQGYSNQPQHF.

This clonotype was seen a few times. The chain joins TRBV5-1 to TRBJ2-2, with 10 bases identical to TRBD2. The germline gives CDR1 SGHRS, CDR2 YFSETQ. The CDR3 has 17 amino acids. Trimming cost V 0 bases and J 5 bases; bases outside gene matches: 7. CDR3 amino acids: CASSLVWLAGVTGELFF. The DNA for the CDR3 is TGCGCCAGCAGCTTGGTATGGCTAGCGGGAGTTACCGGGGAGCTGTTTTTT. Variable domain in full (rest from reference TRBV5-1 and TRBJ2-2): KAGVTQTPRYLIKTRGQQVTLSCSPISGHRSVSWYQQTPGQGLQFLFEYFSETQRNKGNFPGRFSGRQFSNSRSEMNVSTLELGDSALYLCASSLVWLAGVTGELFFGEGSRLTVL.

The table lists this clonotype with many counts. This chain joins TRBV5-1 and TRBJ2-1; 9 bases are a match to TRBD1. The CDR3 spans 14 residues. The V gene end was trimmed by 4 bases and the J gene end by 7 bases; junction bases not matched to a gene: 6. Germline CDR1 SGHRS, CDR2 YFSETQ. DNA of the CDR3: TGCGCCAGCAGCCCAGGACAGGGGTGGAATGAGCAGTTCTTC. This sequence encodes CASSPGQGWNEQFF.

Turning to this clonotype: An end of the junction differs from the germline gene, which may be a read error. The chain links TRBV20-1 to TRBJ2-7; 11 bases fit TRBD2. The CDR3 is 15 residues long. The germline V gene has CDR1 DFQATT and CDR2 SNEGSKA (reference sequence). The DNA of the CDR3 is TGCTGTGCTCCTTCTAGCGGGAGGAAATCCCACGAGCAGTACTTC. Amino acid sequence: CCAPSSGRKSHEQYF.

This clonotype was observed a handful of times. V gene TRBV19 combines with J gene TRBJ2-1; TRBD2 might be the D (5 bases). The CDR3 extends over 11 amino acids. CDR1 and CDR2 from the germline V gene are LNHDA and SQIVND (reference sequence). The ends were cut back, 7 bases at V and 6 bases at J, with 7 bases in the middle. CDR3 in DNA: TGTGCCAGTATTGAGGGCAATGAGCAGTTCTTC. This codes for CASIEGNEQFF.

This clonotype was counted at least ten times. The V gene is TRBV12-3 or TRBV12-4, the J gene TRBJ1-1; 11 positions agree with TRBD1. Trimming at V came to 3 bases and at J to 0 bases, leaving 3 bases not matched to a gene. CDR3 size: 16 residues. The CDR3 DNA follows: TGTGCCAGCAGTTTCGGGACAGGGGGAATGAACACTGAAGCTTTCTTT. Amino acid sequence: CASSFGTGGMNTEAFF.

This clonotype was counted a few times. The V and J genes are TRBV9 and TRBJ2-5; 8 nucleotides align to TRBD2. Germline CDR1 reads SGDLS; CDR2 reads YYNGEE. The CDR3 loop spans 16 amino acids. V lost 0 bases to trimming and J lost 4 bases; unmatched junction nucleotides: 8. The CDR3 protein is CASSVDPGGRRETQYF. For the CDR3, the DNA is TGTGCCAGCAGCGTAGACCCCGGCGGGAGGAGAGAGACCCAGTACTTC.